The next 27 T cell receptor beta chains were all read from a single sample in a study of blood T cells in healthy people across ages. A J-beta primer mix and a sample-barcoded 5' primer were used in a second PCR of about 7 to 12 cycles. TCRdb itself ran the 5' RACE reads through MiXCR, one entry per CDR3 protein. The top ten hold about 26% of the sample, which has around 600,000 distinct CDR3 sequences, less than 60% seen once. The sequenced sample consisted of blood. These receptors all come from a man older than 75 in good health.

The rearrangement links TRBV19 to TRBJ2-3; D is possibly TRBD2 (6 bases). The CDR3 runs to 14 residues. Germline values: CDR1 LNHDA, CDR2 SQIVND (reference sequence). Trimming stripped 5 bases from V and 6 bases from J, with 15 bases between. The CDR3 DNA is TGTGCCAGTAGTCCCAGGCGGGACTCCGATACGCAGTATTTT. This encodes CASSPRRDSDTQYF.

J is TRBJ2-5 and V is TRBV11-2; weak D call: TRBD2 (7 bases). Germline CDR1 and CDR2: SGHAT and FQNNGV. CDR3 length: 15 residues. V lost 5 bases and J 11 bases, leaving 24 bases between the germline ends. The CDR3 DNA is TGTGCCAGCAGCCTTATGGGTGGGGGGGCCTGTGAGCAGTACTTC. It encodes CASSLMGGGACEQYF.

This clonotype came up a few times. J is TRBJ1-2 and V is TRBV29-1; no firm D call. Looked up from germline, CDR1 is SQVTM and CDR2 is ANQGSEA. The CDR3 totals 13 residues. The germline V and J ends were trimmed by 1 base and 5 bases, with 11 bases remaining between them. This chain's CDR3 is CSVEVRERYGYTF. The CDR3 DNA is TGCAGCGTTGAAGTAAGAGAGAGGTATGGCTACACCTTC.

The sample holds a few counts of this clonotype. The chain has TRBV27 and TRBJ2-6; 7 positions agree with TRBD1. The CDR3 covers 17 residues. J gave up 1 base and V 7 bases, and 10 bases lay outside the gene matches. Germline V gene sequence: CDR1 MNHEY, CDR2 SMNVEV (reference sequence). The CDR3 DNA reads as TGTGCCAGCACCCGGGACAGTCCGCGGTCTGGGGCCAACGTCCTGACTTTC. Translation gives CASTRDSPRSGANVLTF. Using reference TRBV27 and TRBJ2-6 for the parts outside the CDR3, the full variable domain is EAQVTQNPRYLITVTGKKLTVTCSQNMNHEYMSWYRQDPGLGLRQIYYSMNVEVTDKGDVPEGYKVSRKEKRNFPLILESPSPNQTSLYFCASTRDSPRSGANVLTFGAGSRLTVL.

To note about this clonotype: At one end the junction does not follow the germline gene, possibly because of a read error. The CDR3 region has the DNA TGTACCAGCAGTTACGGGGGACTAGTCCTAGATACGCAGTATTTT. Encoded protein: CTSSYGGLVLDTQYF. This chain joins TRBV6-2 or TRBV6-3 and TRBJ2-3, with 8 bases fitting TRBD2. CDR1 MNHEY and CDR2 SVGEGT come from the germline V gene. The CDR3 has 15 amino acids.

This chain uses TRBV7-2 with TRBJ1-5; 7 positions match TRBD1. The CDR3 sequence is 15 residues long. V was clipped by 0 bases and J by 7 bases; unmatched bases: 6. Germline-derived CDR1 and CDR2 are SGHTA and FQGNSA. Here the CDR3 DNA reads TGTGCCAGCAGCTTAGCGGGGCCAGGGGGGCAGCCCCAGCATTTT. Its translation is CASSLAGPGGQPQHF.

V and J are TRBV7-2 and TRBJ2-7, with D perhaps matching TRBD1 (6 bases). CDR3 size: 15 residues. Trimming took 5 bases from V and 0 from J, leaving 14 bases between them. CDR1 and CDR2 (germline): SGHTA, FQGNSA. DNA of the CDR3: TGTGCCAGCAGCACCCGGACAGTCAGCTCCTACGAGCAGTACTTC. Protein sequence: CASSTRTVSSYEQYF.

The chain joins TRBV20-1 to TRBJ2-1; D possibly matches TRBD1 or TRBD2 (5 bases each). V shed 5 bases and J shed 3 bases, with 32 bases lying between them. The CDR3 spans 20 residues. Germline V gives CDR1 DFQATT, CDR2 SNEGSKA (reference sequence). The CDR3 DNA follows: TGCAGTGCTGTCCCGAATAGAATGGGACCACGCGGCCCTCTCTACAATGAGCAGTTCTTC. This translates into CSAVPNRMGPRGPLYNEQFF.

A few counts support this clonotype. V is TRBV3-1 and J is TRBJ2-3; maybe TRBD2 (5 bases). Per germline, CDR1 LGHDT and CDR2 YNNKEL (reference sequence). The CDR3 totals 14 residues. Trimming removed 0 bases at V and 5 bases at J, with 9 bases between. In nucleotides, the CDR3 is TGTGCCAGCAGCCAAGATCACCGGGGAGATACGCAGTATTTT. It translates to CASSQDHRGDTQYF.

The V and J genes are TRBV7-8 and TRBJ2-7; the D gene is possibly TRBD1 (6 bases). Trimming stripped 5 bases from V and 2 bases from J, with 19 bases between. The CDR3 is 16 residues long. Germline V lookup: CDR1 SGHVS, CDR2 FQNEAQ. CDR3 coding DNA: TGTGCCAGCAGCCTGCGGCAGGGGATCGTTACCTACGAGCAGTACTTC. As protein: CASSLRQGIVTYEQYF.

The chain has TRBV29-1 and TRBJ2-2, with 8 bases matching TRBD2. Germline CDR1 reads SQVTM; CDR2 reads ANQGSEA. The CDR3 contains 15 residues. The ends lost 1 base at V and 3 bases at J; junction bases unmatched: 4. The CDR3: CSVEVGGRYTGELFF. CDR3 sequence (DNA): TGCAGCGTTGAAGTTGGCGGGAGGTACACCGGGGAGCTGTTTTTT.

The chain joins TRBV24-1 to TRBJ2-1; D uncertain. This CDR3 region has 15 residues. V shed 0 bases and J shed 9 bases, with 14 bases lying between them. From germline, CDR1 is KGHDR and CDR2 SFDVKD. CDR3 DNA sequence: TGTGCCACCAGTGATTTGGGACCCCACGTCAGTGAGCAGTTCTTC. Residues: CATSDLGPHVSEQFF.

This clonotype appeared many times. The chain recombines TRBV6-6 with TRBJ2-7; TRBD1 aligns across 11 bases. V dropped 0 bases and J dropped 6; count of bases not matched to a gene: 1. CDR1 and CDR2 (germline): MNHNY, SVGAGI (reference sequence). The CDR3 covers 14 residues. The CDR3 nucleotides read TGTGCCAGCAGTTACTCCGGGACAGGGGGCGAGCAGTACTTC. Translation: CASSYSGTGGEQYF.

This clonotype has only a few counts. The rearrangement uses TRBV18 and TRBJ1-2; D ambiguous. The CDR3 loop spans 14 amino acids. The V end lost 2 bases, the J end lost 0 bases, and 7 bases lay between the germline ends. Germline CDR1 KGHSH, CDR2 LQKENI. The CDR3 DNA is TGTGCCAGCTCACCAACCGGGACTAACTATGGCTACACCTTC. This sequence encodes CASSPTGTNYGYTF.

The chain joins TRBV7-8 to TRBJ2-7, with a possible D match to TRBD1 (5 bases). V lost 6 bases and J lost 0, with 9 bases in between. This CDR3 is 13 amino acids long. Germline CDR1 SGHVS, CDR2 FQNEAQ. The CDR3 reads CASRPQASYEQYF. The DNA for the CDR3 is TGTGCCAGCAGACCACAGGCCTCCTACGAGCAGTACTTC.

This clonotype appeared many times. This chain links TRBV29-1 with TRBJ2-5, with 12 bases aligning to TRBD2. The junction had 8 bases not matched to a gene; V was cut back by 6 bases and J by 6 bases. Per germline, CDR1 SQVTM and CDR2 ANQGSEA. This CDR3 has 14 residues. The CDR3 region is CSVTTSGRTKTQYF. CDR3 nucleotide sequence: TGCAGCGTGACCACTAGCGGGAGGACGAAGACCCAGTACTTC. The variable domain in full, with the rest retrieved from reference TRBV29-1 and TRBJ2-5, is SAVISQKPSRDICQRGTSLTIQCQVDSQVTMMFWYRQQPGQSLTLIATANQGSEATYESGFVIDKFPISRPNLTFSTLTVSNMSPEDSSIYLCSVTTSGRTKTQYFGPGTRLLVL.

The chain uses TRBV29-1 and TRBJ2-7; 9 bases fit TRBD1. Germline V gives CDR1 SQVTM, CDR2 ANQGSEA. This CDR3 contains 13 residues. Trimming at V came to 7 bases and at J to 3 bases, leaving 7 bases not matched to a gene. CDR3 in amino acids: CSGRQGEGYEQYF. The CDR3 DNA follows: TGCAGCGGGAGACAGGGGGAAGGCTACGAGCAGTACTTC.

The chain links TRBV7-3 to TRBJ2-3; 7 bases match TRBD1. Germline lookup yields CDR1 SGHTA and CDR2 FQGTGA. CDR3 size: 18 residues. V gave up 0 bases and J gave up 5 bases; unmatched junction bases: 14. The CDR3 region is CASSLTHTGRGPLDTQYF. DNA for the CDR3: TGTGCCAGCAGCTTAACTCATACTGGAAGGGGGCCCCTAGATACGCAGTATTTT.

CDR3 protein: CASSQGPGGYGYTF. The CDR3 bases are TGTGCCAGCAGCCAGGGACCCGGAGGGTATGGCTACACCTTC. The chain combines TRBV4-2 with TRBJ1-2; possibly TRBD1 for D (5 bases). CDR1 is LGHNA and CDR2 is YNFKEQ in the germline V gene. This CDR3 has 14 residues. V was clipped by 3 bases and J by 5 bases, with 13 bases between them.

The V call is TRBV10-3, the J call TRBJ2-7, with 7 bases identical to TRBD1. This CDR3 has 15 residues. CDR1 and CDR2 from the germline V gene are ENHRY and SYGVKD. After removal of 1 base from V and 3 bases from J, the junction contained 6 bases not matched to a gene. This CDR3 is CAISELQGTNYEQYF. In nucleotides, the CDR3 is TGTGCCATCAGTGAGTTACAGGGGACCAACTACGAGCAGTACTTC.

This clonotype was detected only a few times. V and J are TRBV10-3 and TRBJ2-1; D possibly corresponds to TRBD2 (5 bases). The V gene lost 0 bases and the J gene lost 2 bases, with 8 bases spanning the gap. Germline loops: CDR1 ENHRY, CDR2 SYGVKD. The CDR3 runs 15 residues. The CDR3 sequence is CAISESSGTYNEQFF. The DNA of the CDR3 is TGTGCCATCAGTGAGTCGTCCGGGACCTACAATGAGCAGTTCTTC.

This clonotype came up a few times. J is TRBJ2-5 and V is TRBV20-1, with D maybe TRBD2 (5 bases). The V end was cut by 4 bases, the J end by 7 bases, with 16 bases between. CDR1 and CDR2 from the germline V gene are DFQATT and SNEGSKA (reference sequence). CDR3 length equals 13 residues. The CDR3 DNA is TGCAGTGCTACCCGCGGAGGCGCGGGGACCCAGTACTTC. This encodes CSATRGGAGTQYF.

The CDR3 sequence is CASSFLAGPLISYNEQFF. DNA of the CDR3: TGTGCCAGCAGCTTTCTAGCGGGACCCCTTATCTCCTACAATGAGCAGTTCTTC. The chain recombines TRBV7-9 with TRBJ2-1, with 9 bases fitting TRBD2. CDR1 and CDR2 from the germline V gene are SEHNR and FQNEAQ (reference sequence). The CDR3 is 18 amino acids. Germline trimming cut 3 bases from V and 0 bases from J; bases unmatched to any gene: 9.

The chain joins TRBV6-2 or TRBV6-3 to TRBJ1-2, with D possibly being TRBD1 (5 bases). The CDR3 totals 15 residues. Trimming stripped 4 bases from V and 5 bases from J, with 17 bases between. From germline, CDR1 is MNHEY and CDR2 SVGEGT. The CDR3 nucleotides are TGTGCCAGCAGTTGGGGACGGCTGACTGGGTATGGCTACACCTTC. Amino acid sequence: CASSWGRLTGYGYTF.

This chain links TRBV7-9 with TRBJ2-7, with a weak D call TRBD2 (7 bases). V gave up 3 bases and J gave up 7 bases, with 19 bases separating them. CDR1 is SEHNR and CDR2 is FQNEAQ in the germline V gene (reference sequence). The length of the CDR3 is 15 residues. CDR3 sequence reads: CASSLAGAFDNEQYF. CDR3 DNA: TGTGCCAGCAGCTTGGCGGGGGCTTTCGACAATGAGCAGTACTTC.

This sequence joins TRBV15 and TRBJ1-2; D call uncertain. V was pared by 0 bases and J by 3 bases, with 11 bases between. Germline V gene lookup returns CDR1 LNHNV and CDR2 YYDKDF (reference sequence). This CDR3 comprises 15 residues. CDR3 sequence (DNA): TGTGCCACCAGCAGAGATCTAGGTTCCCACTATGGCTACACCTTC. Translated: CATSRDLGSHYGYTF.

The CDR3 coding sequence is TGCGCCAGCAGGATACAGAGCTCTGGGGCCAACGTCCTGACTTTC. Translated, it gives CASRIQSSGANVLTF. The rearrangement joins TRBV5-1 to TRBJ2-6, with no clear D. The V end was cut by 5 bases, the J end by 0 bases, with 9 bases between. This CDR3 spans 15 amino acids. Germline lookup yields CDR1 SGHRS and CDR2 YFSETQ.